What follows are 2 T cell receptor beta chains derived from one specimen sequenced in a study of early T cells in non-severe SARS-CoV-2 infection. TCRdb ran MiXCR on the 5' RACE reads and lists one entry per CDR3 protein. There are around 55,000 distinct CDR3 sequences in the sample; roughly an eighth occur only once, and roughly 3.4% lies in the top ten. The sample comprised whole blood. Every receptor here comes from an adult who was a healthcare worker with PCR-confirmed SARS-CoV-2 infection or an uninfected control (not recorded which).

This clonotype has a count of ten or more. The rearrangement uses TRBV7-2 and TRBJ2-7; possibly TRBD1 for D (6 bases). The length of the CDR3 is 14 residues. Trimming pared 5 bases from V and 9 bases from J, leaving 20 bases between. Germline CDR1 SGHTA, CDR2 FQGNSA. CDR3 nucleotides: TGTGCCAGCAGCCCGCGCAGGACAGCGCCCGGGCAGTACTTC. As protein: CASSPRRTAPGQYF.

This chain connects TRBV20-1 to TRBJ2-7; D might be TRBD1 (5 bases). The V end lost 1 base, the J end lost 2 bases, and 12 bases lay between the germline ends. The CDR3 runs 14 residues. In germline, CDR1 is DFQATT, CDR2 SNEGSKA (reference sequence). The CDR3 spells CSARGEGEPYEQYF. Here the CDR3 DNA reads TGCAGTGCTAGAGGGGAAGGGGAACCCTACGAGCAGTACTTC.